This paragraph reports one T cell receptor beta chain. Antigen unknown. The method was immunoSEQ multiplex PCR; TCRdb's version includes in-frame clones alone and lacks a portion of them. The repertoire holds approximately 51,000 clones, with just under 80% as singletons. Germline V gene sequence: CDR1 GTSNPN, CDR2 SVGIG (reference sequence). The CDR3 runs to 15 residues. V was clipped by 0 bases and J by 1 base, with 12 bases between them. This sample was taken from a study of a mutant IDH1 vaccine in newly diagnosed glioma. Stated time point: week 5, during vaccination. Alongside topical imiquimod, each dose of vaccine comprised 300 ug of mutant IDH1 20-mer peptide.

The chain employs TRBV30 and TRBJ2-5; D is possibly TRBD2 (5 bases). The receptor was derived from a woman in her 40s with glioma. Sequenced material: PBMCs, taken from a glioma patient whose treatment included an IDH1 peptide vaccine. The CDR3: CAWSVRRQIQETQYF. The CDR3 bases are TGTGCCTGGAGTGTACGGAGGCAGATCCAAGAGACCCAGTACTTC.